This TCR beta chain emerged from a study of blood T cell repertoires in COVID-19. Sequenced by immunoSEQ multiplex PCR; TCRdb stores in-frame clones only, minus some. The data contain approximately 200,000 clones, about nine tenths of them singletons. Between the trimmed V and J ends, which lost 7 bases and 0 bases, there was a span of 11 bases. The CDR3 is 13 amino acids. CDR1 is SQVTM, CDR2 ANQGSEA, per germline. The receptor was derived from a man younger than 35 with acute COVID-19. This rearrangement joins TRBV29-1 to TRBJ2-3, with D possibly TRBD2 on 5 matching bases. The sequenced material came from PBMCs or T cells enriched from blood (not recorded which). CDR3 DNA: TGCAGCGAAGGACTCGCTAGCACAGATACGCAGTATTTT. Protein product: CSEGLASTDTQYF.